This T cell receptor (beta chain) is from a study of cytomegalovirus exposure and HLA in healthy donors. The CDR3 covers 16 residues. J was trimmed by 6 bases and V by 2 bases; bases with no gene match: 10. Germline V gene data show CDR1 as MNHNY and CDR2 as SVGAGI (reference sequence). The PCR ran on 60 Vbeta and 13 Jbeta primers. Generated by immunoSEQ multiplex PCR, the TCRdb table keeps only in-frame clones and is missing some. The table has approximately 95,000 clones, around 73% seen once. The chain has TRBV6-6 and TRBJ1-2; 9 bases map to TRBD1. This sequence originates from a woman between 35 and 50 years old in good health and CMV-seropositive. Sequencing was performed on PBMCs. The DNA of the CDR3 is TGTGCCAGCAGTTACGAGACGATACAGGGGGCGAATGGCTACACCTTC. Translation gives CASSYETIQGANGYTF.